Presented here are 14 T cell receptor beta chains from one specimen sequenced in a study of CD8+ T cells in alopecia areata. Reverse transcribed after extraction, RNA yielded cDNA as the sequencing template. TCRdb's copy holds only in-frame clones and misses some; the assay was immunoSEQ multiplex PCR. The sample contains about 150,000 clones, about 59% of which appear only once. Treatment here: oral pan-JAK inhibitor, 5-10 mg twice daily. The sequencing here drew on CD8+ T cells sorted from blood, taken at week 4, from a patient treated with tofacitinib. Receptors were obtained from a human donor with alopecia areata.

The chain joins TRBV6-5 to TRBJ1-5; 8 positions agree with TRBD1. This CDR3 has 15 residues. Germline CDR1 and CDR2: MNHEY and SVGAGI. The ends lost 0 bases at V and 9 bases at J; junction bases unmatched: 7. In DNA, the CDR3 is TGTGCCAGCAGTTACTCCTCGGACAGGGTCGTGCCCCAGCATTTT. Translating it yields CASSYSSDRVVPQHF.

This chain uses TRBV23-1 with TRBJ1-1, with 8 bases that match TRBD1. Being an ORF, TRBV23-1 has a function that is uncertain. The CDR3 contains 17 residues. V lost 6 bases to trimming and J lost 2 bases; unmatched junction nucleotides: 14. This chain's CDR3 is CASSRPRQGTINTEAFF. The CDR3, as DNA: TGCGCCAGCAGCCGACCTCGACAGGGGACGATCAACACTGAAGCTTTCTTT.

The V gene is TRBV9, the J gene TRBJ2-7, with 9 bases identical to TRBD1. This CDR3 has 13 amino acids. Germline assignment: CDR1 SGDLS and CDR2 YYNGEE. V dropped 4 bases and J dropped 6; count of bases not matched to a gene: 5. CDR3 sequence reads: CASSLQGAGEQYF. The CDR3 DNA is TGTGCCAGCAGCTTACAGGGGGCGGGCGAGCAGTACTTC.

The rearrangement uses TRBV25-1 and TRBJ1-2, with D possibly matching TRBD1 (5 bases). V was cut by 3 bases and J by 4 bases, with 18 bases left in between. The CDR3 runs to 16 residues. Germline values: CDR1 MGHDK, CDR2 SYGVNS. The CDR3 region has the DNA TGTGCCAGCAGTGAGGGTCTGGCAGGCAGGGTCTATGGCTACACCTTC. Protein sequence: CASSEGLAGRVYGYTF.

This clone was seen a handful of times. This sequence joins TRBV10-3 and TRBJ2-3; D ambiguous. The CDR3 sequence is 12 residues long. V gave up 7 bases and J gave up 2 bases, with 7 bases separating them. Germline-derived CDR1 and CDR2 are ENHRY and SYGVKD. CDR3 in amino acids: CAIKENTDTQYF. DNA of the CDR3: TGTGCCATCAAAGAGAACACAGATACGCAGTATTTT.

The chain has TRBV29-1 and TRBJ2-7; 7 bases line up with TRBD1. The CDR3 has 13 amino acids. Germline V lookup: CDR1 SQVTM, CDR2 ANQGSEA. V lost 7 bases to trimming and J lost 1 base; unmatched junction nucleotides: 7. Here the CDR3 reads CSARRQGSYEQYF. In DNA form, the CDR3 reads TGCAGCGCGCGAAGACAGGGATCCTACGAGCAGTACTTC.

The genes are TRBV7-9 and TRBJ2-1; D could derive from TRBD1 or TRBD2 (6 bases each). With 5 bases removed from V and 4 bases from J, the gap between germline ends came to 15 bases. The CDR3 runs to 15 residues. Germline lookup yields CDR1 SEHNR and CDR2 FQNEAQ (reference sequence). The CDR3 DNA reads as TGTGCCAGCAGCCCCAGGGTAGGGGGGTACAATGAGCAGTTCTTC. This sequence encodes CASSPRVGGYNEQFF.

This clone was recorded a few times. The genes are TRBV5-1 and TRBJ2-3; D is possibly TRBD2 (6 bases). Trimming stripped 5 bases from V and 3 bases from J, with 7 bases between. From germline, CDR1 is SGHRS and CDR2 YFSETQ. The CDR3 runs to 12 residues. The CDR3 sequence is CASRLATDTQYF. The CDR3, as DNA: TGCGCCAGCAGACTAGCTACAGATACGCAGTATTTT.

V and J are TRBV9 and TRBJ2-3; 8 bases align to TRBD2. This CDR3 is 16 amino acids long. Germline V gene data show CDR1 as SGDLS and CDR2 as YYNGEE. J lost 1 base, V lost 3 bases, and 7 bases had no gene match. In nucleotides, the CDR3 is TGTGCCAGCAGCGGCCCCCTAGCGGGCCGCACAGATACGCAGTATTTT. This gives the protein CASSGPLAGRTDTQYF. Full variable domain (outside the CDR3, taken from reference TRBV9 and TRBJ2-3): DSGVTQTPKHLITATGQRVTLRCSPRSGDLSVYWYQQSLDQGLQFLIQYYNGEERAKGNILERFSAQQFPDLHSELNLSSLELGDSALYFCASSGPLAGRTDTQYFGPGTRLTVL.

The rearrangement uses TRBV2 and TRBJ2-7, with D maybe TRBD2 (6 bases). The CDR3 is made up of 15 amino acids. CDR1 and CDR2 (germline): SNHLY, FYNNEI. Trimming shortened V by 1 base and J by 9 bases, and 19 bases separated the two germline ends. The CDR3 spells CASSEVEGTSPRQYF. In nucleotides, the CDR3 is TGTGCCAGCAGTGAAGTGGAAGGGACTTCCCCTCGGCAGTACTTC.

Of note for this clone: This CDR3 is also generated by other DNA sequences in the sample. This chain joins TRBV6-5 and TRBJ2-2, with D hard to call. The CDR3 is 11 amino acids. The germline CDR1 and CDR2 sequences are MNHEY and SVGAGI. V lost 6 bases and J 5 bases, leaving 4 bases between the germline ends. The CDR3 region is CASSHTGELFF. Here the CDR3 DNA reads TGTGCCAGCAGCCATACCGGGGAGCTGTTTTTT.

The V and J genes are TRBV27 and TRBJ1-1; no clear D. The CDR3 runs 13 residues. Trimming removed 8 bases at V and 6 bases at J, with 16 bases between. Germline CDR1 and CDR2: MNHEY and SMNVEV (reference sequence). Here the CDR3 reads CASGPGGSPEAFF. CDR3 coding DNA: TGTGCCAGCGGTCCTGGAGGTTCCCCTGAAGCTTTCTTT.

The chain carries TRBV29-1 and TRBJ2-3, with 7 bases lining up with TRBD2. V lost 3 bases to trimming and J lost 6 bases; unmatched junction nucleotides: 6. The CDR3 spans 13 residues. Per germline, CDR1 SQVTM and CDR2 ANQGSEA. CDR3 amino acids: CSVEPTSEDTQYF. The CDR3, as DNA: TGCAGCGTTGAGCCTACTAGCGAGGATACGCAGTATTTT.

The rearrangement links TRBV30 to TRBJ2-7, with 9 bases matching TRBD1. The CDR3 has 16 amino acids. After removal of 1 base from V and 2 bases from J, the junction contained 9 bases not matched to a gene. The germline V gene has CDR1 GTSNPN and CDR2 SVGIG (reference sequence). CDR3 coding DNA: TGTGCCTGGAGTGGAACCGGGACAGGGCGTCCCTACGAGCAGTACTTC. Amino acids: CAWSGTGTGRPYEQYF.